This is a list of T cell receptor beta chains from one sample in a study of shared clonotypes between healthy human individuals. Profiled with immunoSEQ multiplex PCR; TCRdb holds only in-frame clones, not every one. The data hold a few hundred thousand clones, with roughly 91% observed a single time. Sequenced: memory CD8+ T cells sorted from blood. These receptors all come from a man between 18 and 29 years old in good health. The CDR3 runs from the conserved cysteine through the conserved F or W. The D gene is left open where the match is weak. Some rows have no size entry. The others give once, few or many, or a class for an expanded clone.

CDR3aa: CASSQVTGALYEQYF
CDR3nt: TGCGCCAGCAGCCAAGTAACAGGGGCCCTCTACGAGCAGTACTTC
d_gene: TRBD1
abundance: NA
v_gene: TRBV4-1
j_gene: TRBJ2-7

CDR3aa: CASSVDSTAVNSPLHF
CDR3nt: TGTGCCAGCAGCGTAGATTCGACAGCCGTTAATTCACCCCTCCACTTT
d_gene: NA
abundance: NA
v_gene: TRBV9
j_gene: TRBJ1-6

CDR3aa: CASSEDRESGYGYTF
CDR3nt: TGTGCCAGCAGTGAAGACAGGGAGTCGGGTTATGGCTACACCTTC
d_gene: NA
abundance: NA
v_gene: TRBV6-1
j_gene: TRBJ1-2

CDR3aa: CASSPGRQGYNSPLHF
CDR3nt: TGCGCCAGCAGCCCCGGCAGACAGGGCTATAATTCACCCCTCCACTTT
d_gene: TRBD1
abundance: NA
v_gene: TRBV4-1
j_gene: TRBJ1-6

CDR3aa: CASRRSGREIQETQYF
CDR3nt: TGTGCCAGCAGACGTAGCGGCAGGGAAATCCAAGAGACCCAGTACTTC
d_gene: NA
abundance: NA
v_gene: TRBV25-1
j_gene: TRBJ2-5

CDR3aa: CASSYGGVYNEQFF
CDR3nt: TGTGCCAGCAGTTACGGAGGGGTTTACAATGAGCAGTTCTTC
d_gene: NA
abundance: NA
v_gene: TRBV6-6
j_gene: TRBJ2-1

CDR3aa: CASSALYRGPEQYF
CDR3nt: TGTGCCAGCAGCGCCCTTTACAGGGGGCCCGAGCAGTACTTC
d_gene: TRBD1
abundance: NA
v_gene: TRBV9
j_gene: TRBJ2-7

CDR3aa: CASKPSEGYGYTF
CDR3nt: TGTGCCAGCAAACCCTCTGAAGGCTATGGCTACACCTTC
d_gene: NA
abundance: once
v_gene: TRBV2
j_gene: TRBJ1-2

CDR3aa: CASSLTANQPQHF
CDR3nt: TGTGCCAGCAGCTTAACGGCAAATCAGCCCCAGCATTTT
d_gene: NA
abundance: NA
v_gene: TRBV7-8
j_gene: TRBJ1-5

CDR3aa: CASSLTASGSYEQYF
CDR3nt: TGTGCCAGCAGCTTAACGGCTAGCGGATCCTACGAGCAGTACTTC
d_gene: TRBD2
abundance: NA
v_gene: TRBV7-9
j_gene: TRBJ2-7

CDR3aa: CASSKRTGVRNGYTF
CDR3nt: TGTGCCAGTAGTAAAAGGACAGGGGTCAGGAATGGCTACACCTTC
d_gene: TRBD1
abundance: NA
v_gene: TRBV19
j_gene: TRBJ1-2

CDR3aa: CASSQGPSGRYEQYF
CDR3nt: TGCGCCAGCAGCCAAGGCCCTAGCGGGAGATACGAGCAGTACTTC
d_gene: TRBD2
abundance: NA
v_gene: TRBV4-3
j_gene: TRBJ2-7

CDR3aa: CASSLFSGSFHEQYF
CDR3nt: TGTGCCAGCAGCTTATTTAGCGGGAGTTTCCACGAGCAGTACTTC
d_gene: TRBD2
abundance: NA
v_gene: TRBV13
j_gene: TRBJ2-7

CDR3aa: CASSNNSNQPQHF
CDR3nt: TGTGCCAGCAGCAATAATAGCAATCAGCCCCAGCATTTT
d_gene: NA
abundance: few
v_gene: TRBV7-9
j_gene: TRBJ1-5

CDR3aa: CASLTVSYEQYF
CDR3nt: TGTGCCAGCTTGACAGTTTCCTACGAGCAGTACTTC
d_gene: NA
abundance: NA
v_gene: TRBV6-1
j_gene: TRBJ2-7

CDR3aa: CAWTPPGGNEQFF
CDR3nt: TGTGCCTGGACCCCGCCTGGGGGCAATGAGCAGTTCTTC
d_gene: NA
abundance: NA
v_gene: TRBV30
j_gene: TRBJ2-1

CDR3aa: CASSPPDRGRVETQYF
CDR3nt: TGTGCCAGCAGCCCTCCGGACAGGGGAAGAGTGGAGACCCAGTACTTC
d_gene: TRBD1
abundance: NA
v_gene: TRBV6-4
j_gene: TRBJ2-5

CDR3aa: CASSPLWWRNTEAFF
CDR3nt: TGCGCCAGCAGCCCCTTATGGTGGCGGAACACTGAAGCTTTCTTT
d_gene: NA
abundance: NA
v_gene: TRBV4-1
j_gene: TRBJ1-1

CDR3aa: CASTTTGQAIYNEQFF
CDR3nt: TGTGCCAGTACCACCACTGGACAGGCGATCTACAATGAGCAGTTCTTC
d_gene: TRBD1
abundance: NA
v_gene: TRBV19
j_gene: TRBJ2-1

CDR3aa: CASHRGETQYF
CDR3nt: TGTGCCAGCCACAGGGGAGAGACCCAGTACTTC
d_gene: TRBD1
abundance: NA
v_gene: TRBV6-5
j_gene: TRBJ2-5

CDR3aa: CARKLAGRTDTQYF
CDR3nt: TGTGCCAGAAAACTAGCGGGGCGCACAGATACGCAGTATTTT
d_gene: TRBD2
abundance: once
v_gene: TRBV2
j_gene: TRBJ2-3

CDR3aa: CASSLLGSGNTIYF
CDR3nt: TGTGCCAGCAGTTTATTAGGATCTGGAAACACCATATATTTT
d_gene: NA
abundance: once
v_gene: TRBV27
j_gene: TRBJ1-3

CDR3aa: CASSLRGGYTF
CDR3nt: TGTGCCAGCAGCTTAAGGGGCGGCTACACCTTC
d_gene: NA
abundance: NA
v_gene: TRBV7-9
j_gene: TRBJ1-2

CDR3aa: CASSESREGEGTDTQYF
CDR3nt: TGTGCCAGCAGTGAGTCGAGGGAGGGCGAGGGCACAGATACGCAGTATTTT
d_gene: TRBD2
abundance: NA
v_gene: TRBV2
j_gene: TRBJ2-3

CDR3aa: CASSPPGYEQYF
CDR3nt: TGTGCCAGCAGTCCCCCAGGGTACGAGCAGTACTTC
d_gene: NA
abundance: NA
v_gene: TRBV25-1
j_gene: TRBJ2-7

CDR3aa: CAWTPGPPGSEQFF
CDR3nt: TGTGCCTGGACCCCCGGGCCCCCCGGTAGTGAGCAGTTCTTC
d_gene: NA
abundance: once
v_gene: TRBV30
j_gene: TRBJ2-1

CDR3aa: CASSAAGANTGELFF
CDR3nt: TGTGCCAGCAGCGCTGCCGGGGCGAACACCGGGGAGCTGTTTTTT
d_gene: NA
abundance: NA
v_gene: TRBV9
j_gene: TRBJ2-2

CDR3aa: CASSLGKYYGYTF
CDR3nt: TGCGCCAGCAGCTTGGGGAAATACTATGGCTACACCTTC
d_gene: NA
abundance: many
v_gene: TRBV5-1
j_gene: TRBJ1-2

CDR3aa: CASSFHAYEQYF
CDR3nt: TGTGCCAGCAGCTTCCACGCGTACGAGCAGTACTTC
d_gene: NA
abundance: NA
v_gene: TRBV11-2
j_gene: TRBJ2-7

CDR3aa: CASSQTGSYEQYF
CDR3nt: TGTGCCAGCAGCCAGACAGGGTCCTACGAGCAGTACTTC
d_gene: TRBD1
abundance: NA
v_gene: TRBV6-5
j_gene: TRBJ2-7

CDR3aa: CASSLETSGDFEQYF
CDR3nt: TGTGCCAGCAGCTTGGAGACTAGCGGGGATTTCGAGCAGTACTTC
d_gene: TRBD2
abundance: NA
v_gene: TRBV5-6
j_gene: TRBJ2-7

CDR3aa: CASSADRDGAGELFF
CDR3nt: TGTGCTAGCAGCGCGGACAGGGACGGTGCCGGGGAGCTGTTTTTT
d_gene: TRBD1
abundance: NA
v_gene: TRBV7-7
j_gene: TRBJ2-2

CDR3aa: CASSEGRVSAYEQYF
CDR3nt: TGTGCCAGCAGTGAGGGGCGGGTTTCTGCCTACGAGCAGTACTTC
d_gene: NA
abundance: NA
v_gene: TRBV6-1
j_gene: TRBJ2-7

CDR3aa: CASSLVMGSVAEQFF
CDR3nt: TGTGCCAGCAGCTTAGTTATGGGCTCGGTTGCTGAGCAGTTCTTC
d_gene: NA
abundance: once
v_gene: TRBV7-9
j_gene: TRBJ2-1

CDR3aa: CASSLSLAHEQYF
CDR3nt: TGTGCCAGCAGCTTGTCGCTAGCCCACGAGCAGTACTTC
d_gene: NA
abundance: NA
v_gene: TRBV7-6
j_gene: TRBJ2-7

CDR3aa: CASSLAGMGNEQYF
CDR3nt: TGTGCCAGCAGCTTAGCGGGGATGGGCAACGAGCAGTACTTC
d_gene: NA
abundance: NA
v_gene: TRBV7-9
j_gene: TRBJ2-7